The clone carrying this TCR beta chain has more than one count but fewer than ten. Its antigen is currently unknown. Sequencing used immunoSEQ multiplex PCR; TCRdb keeps in-frame clones, though not all of them. The repertoire holds around 16,000 clones, with about 88% as singletons. The data were obtained in a study of immune evolution from preneoplasia to lung adenocarcinoma. General observations from the study: From normal lung to invasive adenocarcinoma, top clone frequencies appeared to decrease.

The CDR3 contains 18 residues. The ends lost 1 base at V and 9 bases at J; junction bases unmatched: 15. CDR1 and CDR2 (germline): SGDLS, YYNGEE. This receptor was identified in a person aged 70 to 80 with invasive lung adenocarcinoma. The V and J genes are TRBV9 and TRBJ2-1; 11 nucleotides match TRBD2. Material for sequencing was FFPE invasive lung adenocarcinoma tissue. CDR3 region: CASSVSRSDSGGAFEQFF. The DNA for the CDR3 is TGTGCCAGCAGCGTATCCAGATCCGATAGCGGGGGGGCTTTTGAGCAGTTCTTC.